These 8 T cell receptor beta chains share one sample of origin, sequenced in a study of T cells in Graves' hyperthyroidism and ophthalmopathy. The investigators amplified TCR beta CDR3 regions from RNA transcripts. First-round RT-PCR with HTBI primers amplified the TCR CDR3 region. TCRdb re-called the multiplex PCR reads through MiXCR, storing one row per CDR3 protein. The sample consists of hundreds of thousands of distinct CDR3 sequences, 15% to 18% of them appearing once. Sequencing input: blood. These TCRs come from a woman aged 18-29 years with Graves' hyperthyroidism that later progressed to Graves' ophthalmopathy.

This clonotype was picked up a small number of times. The V gene is TRBV14, the J gene TRBJ1-3; D gene ambiguous. Trimming removed 2 bases at V and 1 base at J, with 12 bases between. CDR1 and CDR2 (germline): SGHDN, FVKESK. This CDR3 has 16 residues. CDR3 protein: CASSQTLTTSGNTIYF. The CDR3 DNA sequence: TGTGCCAGCAGCCAAACCCTGACCACATCTGGAAACACCATATATTTT.

The CDR3 DNA reads as TGCGCCAGCAGCCAAGATTACGGGAGGCCCTACGAGCAGTACTTC. It codes for CASSQDYGRPYEQYF. J is TRBJ2-7 and V is TRBV4-1; 7 nucleotides match TRBD2. Germline V gene sequence: CDR1 MGHRA, CDR2 YSYEKL. Trimming cost V 0 bases and J 2 bases; bases outside gene matches: 4. CDR3 length equals 15 residues.

This clonotype was counted only a few times. CDR3 amino acids: CASSPRGGGGETQYF. The CDR3 nucleotides read TGTGCCAGCAGTCCTCGGGGTGGGGGGGGGGAGACCCAGTACTTC. J is TRBJ2-5 and V is TRBV27; 7 bases align to TRBD2. The CDR3 loop spans 15 amino acids. Germline V gene sequence: CDR1 MNHEY, CDR2 SMNVEV (reference sequence). The ends lost 5 bases at V and 5 bases at J; junction bases unmatched: 11.

This clonotype occurred many times. The gene calls are TRBV18 and TRBJ1-2; TRBD1 agrees at 7 bases. Trimming removed 6 bases from V and 0 bases from J; junction bases left unmatched: 10. This CDR3 has 16 residues. Per germline, CDR1 KGHSH and CDR2 LQKENI. CDR3 sequence (DNA): TGTGCCAGCTCGTTCGTAAACAGGGGAGCTAACTATGGCTACACCTTC. Protein: CASSFVNRGANYGYTF. Full variable domain (rest looked up from reference TRBV18 and TRBJ1-2): NAGVMQNPRHLVRRRGQEARLRCSPMKGHSHVYWYRQLPEEGLKFMVYLQKENIIDESGMPKERFSAEFPKEGPSILRIQQVVRGDSAAYFCASSFVNRGANYGYTFGSGTRLTVV.

This clonotype was seen ten or more times. The V gene is TRBV18, the J gene TRBJ1-2, with 9 bases fitting TRBD1. The CDR3 contains 15 residues. J gave up 4 bases and V 3 bases, and 6 bases lay outside the gene matches. The germline gives CDR1 KGHSH, CDR2 LQKENI. CDR3 sequence reads: CASSPRTGDFYGYTF. CDR3 coding DNA: TGTGCCAGCTCACCCAGGACAGGGGACTTCTATGGCTACACCTTC.

Concerning this clonotype: At one end the junction does not follow the germline gene, possibly because of a read error. CDR3 DNA sequence: TGTACCAGCAGCCACGGGACTAGCGGGAGATGGACCGGGGAGCTGTTTTTT. Translating it yields CTSSHGTSGRWTGELFF. The rearrangement uses TRBV3-1 and TRBJ2-2; the match to TRBD2 covers 14 bases. The CDR3 spans 17 residues. Germline V gives CDR1 LGHDT, CDR2 YNNKEL (reference sequence).

This clonotype was observed many times. The V call is TRBV10-3, the J call TRBJ2-7; no reliable D call. Trimming cost V 0 bases and J 4 bases, with 13 bases left between them. Germline CDR1 is ENHRY and CDR2 is SYGVKD. The CDR3 extends over 15 amino acids. The CDR3 coding sequence is TGTGCCATCAGTGAGTCGAATACAGTGCAATACGAGCAGTACTTC. This sequence encodes CAISESNTVQYEQYF.

This clonotype was picked up a small number of times. CDR3 amino acids: CASSQEVVRGGTEAFF. The CDR3 nucleotides read TGCGCCAGCAGCCAAGAAGTGGTAAGGGGGGGGACTGAAGCTTTCTTT. This rearrangement joins TRBV4-3 to TRBJ1-1; the D gene is possibly TRBD1 (6 bases). Deletions cut 0 bases from V and 5 bases from J, with 16 bases between. The CDR3 loop spans 16 amino acids. Germline V gene lookup returns CDR1 LGHNA and CDR2 YSLEER.